Listed here is a single TCR beta chain. This specimen belongs to a study of blood T cell repertoires in COVID-19. Turning to the study itself: Samples taken during acute and convalescent COVID-19 were collected in the United States, Italy and Spain.

Germline V gene sequence: CDR1 MNHEY, CDR2 SVGAGI. Trimming removed 6 bases from V and 4 bases from J, with 15 bases in between. This CDR3 region has 15 residues. In the authors' workflow: Reference gene primer amplification gave estimated nucleated cell counts. Sequencing was performed with immunoSEQ multiplex PCR; in TCRdb, only in-frame clones are kept and a portion is missing. The DNA was the basis for D and trimming; V, J and clone size are from that table. This sample carries tens of thousands of clones, about 80% of them seen once, and the ten largest clones take more than 3%. The sample was peripheral blood. This sequence originates from a man aged 55 to 70 with acute or convalescent COVID-19. V and J are TRBV6-5 and TRBJ2-2; the D is unclear. CDR3 coding DNA: TGTGCCAGCAGCCACATGACTCCGGGCACCGGGGAGCTGTTTTTT. It encodes CASSHMTPGTGELFF.